The 7 T cell receptor beta chains in this list originate from one sample, sequenced in a study of identical twins. TCRdb recomputed calls from the 5' RACE reads with MiXCR, one row per CDR3 protein. The sample lists 570,000 or so distinct CDR3 sequences; around a tenth were seen once. The same data also went into a second study, on yellow fever vaccine responses in identical twins.

Sequenced sample: PBMCs. The receptors come from a woman aged 18-29 years in good health.

A few counts support this clonotype. This chain uses TRBV7-6 with TRBJ2-7; TRBD2 agrees at 11 bases. CDR1 SGHVS and CDR2 FNYEAQ come from the germline V gene. V shed 4 bases, J shed 3 bases, and the junction held 8 bases outside the gene matches. This CDR3 contains 16 residues. The CDR3 protein is CASSSGGTSGSYEQYF. CDR3 DNA: TGTGCCAGCAGCTCGGGGGGCACTAGCGGGAGCTACGAGCAGTACTTC.

This clonotype was seen repeatedly, ten times or more. This rearrangement joins TRBV21-1 to TRBJ2-5; the table's D call, TRBD2, has no DNA check behind it. TRBV21-1 is noted as a pseudogene. This CDR3 region has 14 residues. The CDR3 nucleotides are TGTGCCAGCAGCAAAGATGAGGGGAGGGAGACCCAGTACTTC. It encodes CASSKDEGRETQYF.

This clonotype came up a few times. This chain connects TRBV29-1 to TRBJ2-1, with 7 bases fitting TRBD1. Germline-derived CDR1 and CDR2 are SQVTM and ANQGSEA. V trimming: 6 bases; J trimming: 2 bases; junction bases outside the gene matches: 13. CDR3 size: 16 residues. The CDR3 here is CSVDRTGRTPYNEQFF. The CDR3 bases are TGCAGCGTGGATAGGACAGGCCGTACGCCCTACAATGAGCAGTTCTTC.

At least ten counts were recorded for this clonotype. CDR3 sequence: CASSQAQISGANVLTF. CDR3 coding DNA: TGTGCCAGCAGCCAAGCCCAGATCTCTGGGGCCAACGTCCTGACTTTC. The chain is built from TRBV4-2 and TRBJ2-6, with unresolved D. The CDR3 has 16 residues. The V and J ends lost 1 base and 0 bases respectively, with 7 bases between them. In germline, CDR1 is LGHNA, CDR2 YNFKEQ.

The chain has TRBV28 and TRBJ1-2; no clear D. Germline CDR1 is MDHEN and CDR2 is SYDVKM. Trimming cost V 5 bases and J 2 bases, with 12 bases left between them. This CDR3 spans 14 amino acids. The CDR3 protein is CASSATWNNYGYTF. The CDR3 bases are TGTGCCAGCAGTGCCACGTGGAACAACTATGGCTACACCTTC.

This clonotype was seen many times. This chain connects TRBV7-9 to TRBJ1-1; no definite D call. V shed 1 base and J shed 0 bases, with 3 bases lying between them. The germline V gene encodes CDR1 SEHNR and CDR2 FQNEAQ (reference sequence). This CDR3 contains 13 residues. The CDR3 protein is CASSLDLNTEAFF. CDR3 nucleotide sequence: TGTGCCAGCAGCTTAGATCTGAACACTGAAGCTTTCTTT.

This clonotype has at least ten counts. The chain employs TRBV28 and TRBJ2-7; tentative D call: TRBD1 (5 bases). The germline V and J ends were trimmed by 4 bases and 4 bases, with 20 bases remaining between them. Germline V gene lookup returns CDR1 MDHEN and CDR2 SYDVKM. The CDR3 runs to 16 residues. The CDR3 coding sequence is TGTGCCAGCAGTTCGACAGTGATGGAATACGTATACGAGCAGTACTTC. Its protein is CASSSTVMEYVYEQYF. Using reference TRBV28 and TRBJ2-7 for the parts outside the CDR3, the full variable domain is DVKVTQSSRYLVKRTGEKVFLECVQDMDHENMFWYRQDPGLGLRLIYFSYDVKMKEKGDIPEGYSVSREKKERFSLILESASTNQTSMYLCASSSTVMEYVYEQYFGPGTRLTVT.